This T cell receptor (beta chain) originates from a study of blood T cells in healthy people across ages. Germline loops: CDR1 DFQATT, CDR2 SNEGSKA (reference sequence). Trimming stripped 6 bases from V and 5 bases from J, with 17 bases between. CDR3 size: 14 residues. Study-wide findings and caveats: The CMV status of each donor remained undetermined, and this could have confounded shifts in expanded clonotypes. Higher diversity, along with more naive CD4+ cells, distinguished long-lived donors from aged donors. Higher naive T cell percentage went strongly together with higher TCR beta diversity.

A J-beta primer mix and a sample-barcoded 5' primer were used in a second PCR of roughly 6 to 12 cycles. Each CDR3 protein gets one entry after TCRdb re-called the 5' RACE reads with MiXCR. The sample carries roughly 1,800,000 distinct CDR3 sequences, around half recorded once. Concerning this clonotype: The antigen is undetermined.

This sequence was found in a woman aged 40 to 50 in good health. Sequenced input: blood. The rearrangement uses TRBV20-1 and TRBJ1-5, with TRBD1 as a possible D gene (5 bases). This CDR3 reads CSAVRGVHDQPQHF. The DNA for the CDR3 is TGCAGTGCCGTCAGAGGGGTGCACGATCAGCCCCAGCATTTT.